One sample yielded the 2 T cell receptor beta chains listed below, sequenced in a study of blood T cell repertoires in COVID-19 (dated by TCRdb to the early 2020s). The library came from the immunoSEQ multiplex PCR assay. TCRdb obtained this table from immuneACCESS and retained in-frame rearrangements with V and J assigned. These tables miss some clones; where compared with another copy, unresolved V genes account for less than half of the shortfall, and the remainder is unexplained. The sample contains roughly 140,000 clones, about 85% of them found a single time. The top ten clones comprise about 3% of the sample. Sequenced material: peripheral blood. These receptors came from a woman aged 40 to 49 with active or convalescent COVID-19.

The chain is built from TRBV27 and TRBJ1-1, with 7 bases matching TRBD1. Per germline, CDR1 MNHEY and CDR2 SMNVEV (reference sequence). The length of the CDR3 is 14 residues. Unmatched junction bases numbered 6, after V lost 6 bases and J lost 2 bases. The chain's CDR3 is CASSSGTVNTEAFF. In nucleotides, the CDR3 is TGTGCCAGCAGCTCCGGGACAGTAAACACTGAAGCTTTCTTT.

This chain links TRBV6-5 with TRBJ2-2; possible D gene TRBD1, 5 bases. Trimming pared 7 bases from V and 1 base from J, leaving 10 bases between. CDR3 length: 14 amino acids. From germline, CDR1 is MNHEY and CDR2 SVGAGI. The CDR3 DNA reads TGTGCCAGCATCCAAGGACAGAACACCGGGGAGCTGTTTTTT. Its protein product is CASIQGQNTGELFF.